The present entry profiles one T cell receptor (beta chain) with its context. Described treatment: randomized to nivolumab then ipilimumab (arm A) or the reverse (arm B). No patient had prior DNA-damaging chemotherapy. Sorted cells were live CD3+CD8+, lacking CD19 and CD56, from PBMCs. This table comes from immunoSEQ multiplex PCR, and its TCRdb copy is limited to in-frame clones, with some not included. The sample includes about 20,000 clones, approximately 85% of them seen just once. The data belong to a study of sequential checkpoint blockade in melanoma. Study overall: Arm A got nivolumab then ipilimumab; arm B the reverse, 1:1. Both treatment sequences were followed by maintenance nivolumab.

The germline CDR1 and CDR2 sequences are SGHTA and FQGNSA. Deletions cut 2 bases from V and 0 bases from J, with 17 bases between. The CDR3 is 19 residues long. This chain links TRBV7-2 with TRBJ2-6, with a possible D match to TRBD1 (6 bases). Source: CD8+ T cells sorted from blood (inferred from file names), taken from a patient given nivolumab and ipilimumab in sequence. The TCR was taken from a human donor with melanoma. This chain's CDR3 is CASSLRGWQGPSGANVLTF. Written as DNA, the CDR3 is TGTGCCAGCAGCTTAAGGGGGTGGCAGGGTCCCTCTGGGGCCAACGTCCTGACTTTC.